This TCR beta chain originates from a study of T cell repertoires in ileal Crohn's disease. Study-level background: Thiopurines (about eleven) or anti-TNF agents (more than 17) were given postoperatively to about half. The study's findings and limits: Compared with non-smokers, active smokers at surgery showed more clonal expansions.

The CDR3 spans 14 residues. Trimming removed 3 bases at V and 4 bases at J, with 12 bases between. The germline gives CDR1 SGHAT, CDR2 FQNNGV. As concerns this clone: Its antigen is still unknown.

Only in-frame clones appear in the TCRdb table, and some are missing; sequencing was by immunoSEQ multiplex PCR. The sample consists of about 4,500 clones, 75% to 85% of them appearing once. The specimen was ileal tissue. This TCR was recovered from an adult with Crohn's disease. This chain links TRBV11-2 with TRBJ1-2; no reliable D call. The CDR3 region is CASSLMVSGYGYTF. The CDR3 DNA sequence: TGTGCCAGCAGCTTGATGGTATCGGGCTATGGCTACACCTTC.